The 25 T cell receptor beta chains below all came from one sample that was sequenced in a study of cytomegalovirus exposure and HLA in healthy donors. The assay was immunoSEQ multiplex PCR, and TCRdb's table has in-frame clones only and misses some. The sample has approximately 170,000 clones; 85% are singletons. Sequencing was performed on PBMCs. The receptors were gathered from a man aged 18 to 29 in good health and CMV-seropositive.

This clone occurred once. V is TRBV28 and J is TRBJ2-1; 12 nucleotides match TRBD2. V lost 2 bases and J lost 10; bases outside the gene matches: 0. Germline assignment: CDR1 MDHEN and CDR2 SYDVKM. This CDR3 is 13 amino acids long. CDR3 loop: CASSLGLAGEQFF. In nucleotides, the CDR3 is TGTGCCAGCAGTTTAGGACTAGCGGGAGAGCAGTTCTTC.

The rearrangement links TRBV28 to TRBJ1-2, with D maybe TRBD1 (6 bases). The CDR3 contains 13 residues. Germline V CDR1 and CDR2: MDHEN, SYDVKM. The V gene lost 5 bases and the J gene lost 6 bases, with 13 bases spanning the gap. As DNA, the CDR3 is TGTGCCAGCAGTCGTGGACAGAGGGATGGCTACACCTTC. It translates to CASSRGQRDGYTF.

The chain is built from TRBV5-1 and TRBJ2-2; D remains ambiguous. The CDR3 sequence is 14 residues long. The germline V gene encodes CDR1 SGHRS and CDR2 YFSETQ. V was shortened by 0 bases and J by 3 bases, with 6 bases between the two germline ends. This chain's CDR3 is CASSLESDTGELFF. In nucleotides, the CDR3 is TGCGCCAGCAGCTTGGAATCCGACACCGGGGAGCTGTTTTTT.

V and J are TRBV13 and TRBJ2-5, with a possible D match to TRBD1 (6 bases). The V gene lost 0 bases and the J gene lost 2 bases, with 16 bases spanning the gap. The germline V gene has CDR1 PRHDT and CDR2 FYEKMQ (reference sequence). The CDR3 loop spans 17 amino acids. CDR3 in DNA: TGTGCCAGCAGCTTAGGAAGGGTCAGGGGTGGGCAAGAGACCCAGTACTTC. Encoded protein: CASSLGRVRGGQETQYF.

V usage is TRBV2 and J usage is TRBJ2-7; TRBD2 is a possible D gene (5 bases). The CDR3 runs 14 residues. Germline-derived CDR1 and CDR2 are SNHLY and FYNNEI. Trimming pared 4 bases from V and 6 bases from J, leaving 16 bases between. CDR3 region: CASSGGTSTGEQYF. As DNA, the CDR3 is TGTGCCAGCAGTGGGGGAACTAGTACGGGCGAGCAGTACTTC.

The chain combines TRBV5-4 with TRBJ2-5; 7 bases match TRBD1. CDR1 and CDR2 from the germline V gene are SGHNT and YYREEE (reference sequence). There are 14 residues in the CDR3. After removal of 4 bases from V and 4 bases from J, the junction contained 7 bases not matched to a gene. CDR3 DNA sequence: TGTGCCAGCAGCCCCGGGACAGTCTCAGAGACCCAGTACTTC. Amino acids: CASSPGTVSETQYF. The variable domain in full, with the rest retrieved from reference TRBV5-4 and TRBJ2-5, is ETGVTQSPTHLIKTRGQQVTLRCSSQSGHNTVSWYQQALGQGPQFIFQYYREEENGRGNFPPRFSGLQFPNYSSELNVNALELDDSALYLCASSPGTVSETQYFGPGTRLLVL.

This clone was found a few times. The CDR3 sequence: CASSPGLAAYEQYF. CDR3 bases: TGTGCCAGCAGCCCGGGACTAGCCGCATACGAGCAGTACTTC. J is TRBJ2-7 and V is TRBV2; 9 bases fit TRBD2. CDR1 is SNHLY, CDR2 FYNNEI, per germline. The CDR3 runs 14 residues. The J segment lost 4 bases and the V segment lost 6 bases, leaving 7 bases of the junction unmatched.

The V and J genes are TRBV30 and TRBJ1-1; weak D call: TRBD1 (6 bases). V dropped 5 bases and J dropped 5 bases, with 18 bases sitting between them. There are 14 residues in the CDR3. Germline CDR1 is GTSNPN and CDR2 is SVGIG (reference sequence). CDR3 nucleotide sequence: TGTGCCTGGGACCGCGCGGGGGCCGGGACTGAAGCTTTCTTT. It is translated as CAWDRAGAGTEAFF.

V usage is TRBV6-4 and J usage is TRBJ1-6, with no clear D. The CDR3 covers 13 residues. Trimming cost V 3 bases and J 9 bases, with 9 bases left between them. Per the germline V gene, CDR1 is MRHNA and CDR2 is SNTAGT. DNA for the CDR3: TGTGCCAGCAGTGAGCCCGGGAGTTCACCCCTCCACTTT. The encoded protein is CASSEPGSSPLHF.

Regarding this clone: This specimen includes other DNA sequences encoding the same CDR3. The chain combines TRBV7-9 with TRBJ2-7, with 7 bases aligning to TRBD1. V shed 4 bases and J 2 bases; nucleotides not matched to a gene: 5. Per the germline V gene, CDR1 is SEHNR and CDR2 is FQNEAQ (reference sequence). The length of the CDR3 is 14 residues. CDR3 sequence (DNA): TGTGCCAGCAGCTCCCGGGACAGCCCCTACGAGCAGTACTTC. Translation gives CASSSRDSPYEQYF.

The chain employs TRBV29-1 and TRBJ2-3; D is perhaps TRBD1 (6 bases). The CDR3 contains 15 residues. Germline CDR1 is SQVTM and CDR2 is ANQGSEA. The ends were cut back, 6 bases at V and 2 bases at J, with 18 bases in the middle. The CDR3 here is CSVRPRDIVTDTQYF. The DNA for the CDR3 is TGCAGCGTCCGCCCACGGGACATCGTCACAGATACGCAGTATTTT.

The chain has TRBV13 and TRBJ2-3, with 7 positions matching TRBD2. The CDR3 is made up of 15 amino acids. V was clipped by 5 bases and J by 0 bases; unmatched bases: 5. The germline CDR1 and CDR2 sequences are PRHDT and FYEKMQ (reference sequence). The CDR3 protein is CASSPSGESTDTQYF. The CDR3, as DNA: TGTGCCAGCAGCCCAAGCGGGGAGAGCACAGATACGCAGTATTTT.

Here the CDR3 reads CASSEDGGAGETQYF. As DNA, the CDR3 is TGTGCCAGCAGTGAGGACGGGGGGGCGGGGGAGACCCAGTACTTC. J is TRBJ2-5 and V is TRBV2; TRBD2 matches at 8 bases. CDR1 and CDR2 from the germline V gene are SNHLY and FYNNEI. This CDR3 spans 15 amino acids. The J segment lost 5 bases and the V segment lost 3 bases, leaving 8 bases of the junction unmatched.

J is TRBJ2-5 and V is TRBV13; TRBD2 is a possible D gene (6 bases). Trimming took 0 bases from V and 4 from J, leaving 6 bases between them. The CDR3 contains 13 residues. Germline values: CDR1 PRHDT, CDR2 FYEKMQ (reference sequence). CDR3 loop: CASSLGGGETQYF. CDR3 bases: TGTGCCAGCAGCTTAGGGGGAGGAGAGACCCAGTACTTC.

This clone showed up just once. The gene calls are TRBV5-8 and TRBJ1-2, with D possibly TRBD1 on 6 matching bases. The CDR3 spans 14 residues. V was trimmed by 3 bases and J by 4 bases, leaving 13 bases between them. From germline, CDR1 is SGHTS and CDR2 YDEGEE. CDR3 bases: TGTGCCAGCAGCTACCAAACAGGGCGCTATGGCTACACCTTC. It specifies CASSYQTGRYGYTF.

V usage is TRBV6-5 and J usage is TRBJ2-2, with D possibly matching TRBD2 (6 bases). Per germline, CDR1 MNHEY and CDR2 SVGAGI. This CDR3 is built from 15 residues. V lost 1 base to trimming and J lost 6 bases, with 12 bases between them. This CDR3 reads CASSYFPGDSGELFF. Here the CDR3 DNA reads TGTGCCAGCAGTTACTTCCCTGGGGACTCCGGGGAGCTGTTTTTT.

Only one count was recorded for this clone. Here the CDR3 reads CASSPTGGDFSGANVLTF. The CDR3 nucleotides are TGTGCCAGCTCGCCGACAGGGGGCGATTTCTCTGGGGCCAACGTCCTGACTTTC. The rearrangement links TRBV18 to TRBJ2-6; 10 bases line up with TRBD1. Germline-derived CDR1 and CDR2 are KGHSH and LQKENI. V dropped 6 bases and J dropped 0; count of bases not matched to a gene: 8. The CDR3 runs 18 residues.

A few counts support this clone. The same CDR3 can be traced to other DNA sequences in this sample. The rearrangement uses TRBV30 and TRBJ2-7, with D possibly TRBD2 on 5 matching bases. Germline CDR1 GTSNPN, CDR2 SVGIG (reference sequence). The CDR3 is 12 residues long. Trimming cost V 2 bases and J 3 bases, with 8 bases left between them. The chain's CDR3 is CAWSSSSYEQYF. The CDR3 DNA is TGTGCCTGGAGTTCTAGCAGCTACGAGCAGTACTTC.

On this clone itself: The same CDR3 also results from other DNA sequences found in this sample. The V gene is TRBV5-1, the J gene TRBJ1-1; 7 bases fit TRBD1. Germline-derived CDR1 and CDR2 are SGHRS and YFSETQ. J was trimmed by 1 base and V by 0 bases; bases with no gene match: 0. The CDR3 covers 14 residues. Written as DNA, the CDR3 is TGCGCCAGCAGCTTGGCAGGGGGGAACACTGAAGCTTTCTTT. Its protein product is CASSLAGGNTEAFF.

This rearrangement joins TRBV7-9 to TRBJ2-1; D possibly corresponds to TRBD2 (6 bases). CDR1 and CDR2 (germline): SEHNR, FQNEAQ (reference sequence). V shed 1 base and J shed 6 bases, with 19 bases lying between them. This CDR3 has 17 amino acids. The CDR3 sequence: CASSLVPGSGVGNEQFF. DNA for the CDR3: TGTGCCAGCAGCTTAGTTCCGGGTAGCGGCGTCGGCAATGAGCAGTTCTTC.

This clone was counted a few times. The rearrangement joins TRBV11-3 to TRBJ2-7, with TRBD1 identical over 9 bases. V shed 4 bases, J shed 2 bases, and the junction held 3 bases outside the gene matches. This CDR3 comprises 14 residues. CDR1 and CDR2 (germline): SGHNT, YENEEA. CDR3 sequence reads: CASSSRQGAYEQYF. The DNA of the CDR3 is TGTGCCAGCAGCTCGAGACAGGGGGCCTACGAGCAGTACTTC.

The CDR3 loop is CASSSLAGLYNEQFF. As DNA, the CDR3 is TGTGCCAGCAGCTCCCTAGCGGGCCTTTACAATGAGCAGTTCTTC. J is TRBJ2-1 and V is TRBV11-2, with TRBD2 matching 8 bases. The CDR3 totals 15 residues. The germline gives CDR1 SGHAT, CDR2 FQNNGV. The junction had 6 bases not matched to a gene; V was cut back by 4 bases and J by 4 bases.

The V and J genes are TRBV5-1 and TRBJ2-7; 8 nucleotides line up with TRBD2. CDR1 is SGHRS and CDR2 is YFSETQ in the germline V gene. J lost 2 bases, V lost 0 bases, and 1 base had no gene match. This CDR3 has 14 amino acids. The CDR3 sequence: CASSLALAAYEQYF. Here the CDR3 DNA reads TGCGCCAGCAGCTTGGCACTAGCGGCCTACGAGCAGTACTTC.

This chain connects TRBV11-2 to TRBJ2-7, with 12 nucleotides matching TRBD1. Per the germline V gene, CDR1 is SGHAT and CDR2 is FQNNGV. The junction had 11 bases not matched to a gene; V was cut back by 2 bases and J by 3 bases. CDR3 length: 18 residues. The chain's CDR3 is CASSLTRDRGRSLYEQYF. CDR3 sequence (DNA): TGTGCCAGCAGCTTAACACGGGACAGGGGGCGGTCCCTCTACGAGCAGTACTTC.

The gene calls are TRBV5-1 and TRBJ1-3; tentatively, D is TRBD1 (5 bases). Per the germline V gene, CDR1 is SGHRS and CDR2 is YFSETQ. This CDR3 spans 15 amino acids. Trimming left V 4 bases short and J 7 bases short, with 18 bases between. CDR3 in DNA: TGCGCCAGCAGCCCGGGACCTGCCGGAGGGAACACCATATATTTT. This gives the protein CASSPGPAGGNTIYF.